This T cell receptor beta chain was obtained from a study of OX40 agonist ivuxolimab in advanced cancers. Whole-study findings and limits: Mean expanded clone counts were higher in CD8+ than CD4+ T cells.

Comments on this clone: Its cognate antigen is unknown.

Germline CDR1 is MNHEY and CDR2 is SVGAGI. The CDR3 extends over 12 amino acids. Trimming stripped 7 bases from V and 7 bases from J, with 13 bases between. This table comes from immunoSEQ multiplex PCR, and its TCRdb copy is limited to in-frame clones, with some not included. The table records some 70,000 clones, almost 90% of them present only once. V gene TRBV6-5 combines with J gene TRBJ1-2; D is perhaps TRBD1 (5 bases). The sequence came from an adult with an advanced solid tumor such as melanoma, head and neck, liver or kidney cancer. Sequencing was performed on CD4+ or CD8+ T cells sorted from blood, taken in a trial of the OX40 agonist ivuxolimab. CDR3 sequence (DNA): TGTGCCAGCACCCCCGGCCAGGGTGGCTACACCTTC. Translation gives CASTPGQGGYTF.